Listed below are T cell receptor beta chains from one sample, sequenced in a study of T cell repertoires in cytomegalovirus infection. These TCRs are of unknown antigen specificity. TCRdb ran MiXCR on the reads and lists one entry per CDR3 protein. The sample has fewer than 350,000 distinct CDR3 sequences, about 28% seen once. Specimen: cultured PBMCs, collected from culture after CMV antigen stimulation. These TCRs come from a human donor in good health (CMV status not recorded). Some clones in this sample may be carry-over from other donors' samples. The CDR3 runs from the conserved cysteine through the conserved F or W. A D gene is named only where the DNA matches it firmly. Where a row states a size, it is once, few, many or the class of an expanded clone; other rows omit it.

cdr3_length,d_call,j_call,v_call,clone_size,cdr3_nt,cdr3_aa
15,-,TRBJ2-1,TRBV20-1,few,TGCAGTGCTAGGAGTCTAATCAGCTCCTACAATGAGCAGTTCTTC,CSARSLISSYNEQFF
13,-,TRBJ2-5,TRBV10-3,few,TGTGCCATCAGTGCAACGGCCCAAGAGACCCAGTACTTC,CAISATAQETQYF
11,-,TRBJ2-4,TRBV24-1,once,TGTGCCACCAGTACTGGGAACATTCAGTACTTC,CATSTGNIQYF
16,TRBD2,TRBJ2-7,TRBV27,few,TGTGCCAGCAAGGACCTTCTAGCGGGAGGGCCATACGAGCAGTACTTC,CASKDLLAGGPYEQYF
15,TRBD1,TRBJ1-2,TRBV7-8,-,TGTGCCAGCAGCTTAAACACACAAAGGGACAGGAGCCTGGCCTTC,CASSLNTQRDRSLAF
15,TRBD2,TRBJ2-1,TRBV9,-,TGTGCCAGCAGCGAGAGGACTAGCGGGGGGGTTGAGCAGTTCTTC,CASSERTSGGVEQFF
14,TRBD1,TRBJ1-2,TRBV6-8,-,TGTGCCAGCCAATCCAGGGGGCGGTTGCTTGGCTACACCTTC,CASQSRGRLLGYTF
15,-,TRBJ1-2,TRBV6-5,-,TGTGCCAGCAGTTCCCCGGGTTTCGGTAATTTTGGCTACACCTTC,CASSSPGFGNFGYTF
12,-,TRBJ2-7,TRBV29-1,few,TGCAGCGTTAAAGCCGAGAGGGACGAGCAGTACTTC,CSVKAERDEQYF
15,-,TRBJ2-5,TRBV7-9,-,TGTGCCAGCAGCTTTTTTGGGGGTGACCAAGAGACCCAGTACTTC,CASSFFGGDQETQYF